The rows below give T cell receptor beta chains drawn from one sample of a study of regulatory T cells in long-lasting Graves disease. TCRdb reprocessed the multiplex PCR reads via MiXCR and lists one record per CDR3 protein. Of 400,000 to 450,000 distinct CDR3 sequences in the sample, 15% are singletons; the top ten hold over 15%. The same data also went into a second study, on T cells in Graves' hyperthyroidism and ophthalmopathy.

The sample consisted of peripheral blood mononuclear cells (PBMCs), taken at new diagnosis, from a patient treated with antithyroid drugs. Receptors originate from a woman in her 30s with Graves disease. Each CDR3 is given with its conserved first and last residue. Each record gives: clone size, V gene, CDR3 protein. Part of the rows lack a size; the others show once, few, many or a class for expanded clones.

clone_size: many; v_call: TRBV7-2; cdr3_aa: CASSYRGLVVGGAQFF
clone_size: many; v_call: TRBV24-1; cdr3_aa: CATADLQEGSLGKLNTEAFF
clone_size: many; v_call: TRBV20-1; cdr3_aa: CSARDKRLQETQYF
clone_size: few; v_call: TRBV27; cdr3_aa: CASSTQGSQPQHF
clone_size: many; v_call: TRBV13; cdr3_aa: CASSLGVTPNTEAFF
clone_size: few; v_call: TRBV24-1; cdr3_aa: CATRDRGSTEAFF
clone_size: many; v_call: TRBV12-3/TRBV12-4; cdr3_aa: CASSLAGTGGRQPQHF
clone_size: many; v_call: TRBV24-1; cdr3_aa: CATMSGSGANVLTF
clone_size: NA; v_call: TRBV28; cdr3_aa: CASSWTRAGRTQYF
clone_size: few; v_call: TRBV24-1; cdr3_aa: CATQRGAGSNQPQHF
clone_size: many; v_call: TRBV7-9; cdr3_aa: CASIPGQGNTEAFF
clone_size: NA; v_call: TRBV18; cdr3_aa: CASSPPGQGFGETQYF
clone_size: many; v_call: TRBV20-1; cdr3_aa: CSASGQGALDTQYF
clone_size: many; v_call: TRBV5-6; cdr3_aa: CASSQTGNEQFF
clone_size: NA; v_call: TRBV19; cdr3_aa: CASILGQGSTEAFF
clone_size: NA; v_call: TRBV20-1; cdr3_aa: CSASYTGELFF
clone_size: few; v_call: TRBV20-1; cdr3_aa: CSARDSLGDQETQYF
clone_size: many; v_call: TRBV2; cdr3_aa: CASSDTNANTGELFF
clone_size: NA; v_call: TRBV7-6; cdr3_aa: CVSSSLAGGRYEQYF
clone_size: once; v_call: TRBV9; cdr3_aa: CASSIGTGDTQYF
clone_size: many; v_call: TRBV20-1; cdr3_aa: CSARDAVVGEQYF
clone_size: NA; v_call: TRBV5-1; cdr3_aa: CANSLGFEGTVLAYEQYF
clone_size: few; v_call: TRBV7-2; cdr3_aa: CASSLSAGAWHHEQFF
clone_size: few; v_call: TRBV25-1; cdr3_aa: CASSEGGLPPGELFF
clone_size: many; v_call: TRBV6-4; cdr3_aa: CASSHASGSLTDTQYF
clone_size: many; v_call: TRBV5-1; cdr3_aa: CASSLEFGDTQYF
clone_size: few; v_call: TRBV30; cdr3_aa: CAWGPGGNTEAFF
clone_size: few; v_call: TRBV27; cdr3_aa: CASSLYRRDIQYF
clone_size: once; v_call: TRBV4-1; cdr3_aa: CASSLAGDTDTKYF
clone_size: many; v_call: TRBV20-1; cdr3_aa: CSARASQRRTEAFF
clone_size: once; v_call: TRBV4-1; cdr3_aa: CASSQTPSEQFF
clone_size: many; v_call: TRBV28; cdr3_aa: CASTLRAGLSYNEQFF
clone_size: few; v_call: TRBV5-1; cdr3_aa: CASSTGKGAYEQYF
clone_size: many; v_call: TRBV6-2/TRBV6-3; cdr3_aa: CASSYDGSGDITDTQYF
clone_size: many; v_call: TRBV28; cdr3_aa: CASSRTENEQFF
clone_size: many; v_call: TRBV30; cdr3_aa: CAIQVGGRSYGYTF
clone_size: NA; v_call: TRBV4-1; cdr3_aa: CASSQFSGGTTEAFF
clone_size: few; v_call: TRBV7-9; cdr3_aa: CASSPGGPAPGELFF
clone_size: many; v_call: TRBV2; cdr3_aa: CASSGFGIAGGSSSYEQYF
clone_size: many; v_call: TRBV6-5; cdr3_aa: CASSYSGAHIREQYF
clone_size: many; v_call: TRBV30; cdr3_aa: CAWSVWGGSQETQYF
clone_size: few; v_call: TRBV3-1; cdr3_aa: CASSQADRGTGELFF
clone_size: many; v_call: TRBV12-3/TRBV12-4; cdr3_aa: CASSLQAGARTDTQYF
clone_size: many; v_call: TRBV10-3; cdr3_aa: CAISDRGNQPQHF
clone_size: NA; v_call: TRBV7-9; cdr3_aa: CASSDPGLAGVVYNEQFF